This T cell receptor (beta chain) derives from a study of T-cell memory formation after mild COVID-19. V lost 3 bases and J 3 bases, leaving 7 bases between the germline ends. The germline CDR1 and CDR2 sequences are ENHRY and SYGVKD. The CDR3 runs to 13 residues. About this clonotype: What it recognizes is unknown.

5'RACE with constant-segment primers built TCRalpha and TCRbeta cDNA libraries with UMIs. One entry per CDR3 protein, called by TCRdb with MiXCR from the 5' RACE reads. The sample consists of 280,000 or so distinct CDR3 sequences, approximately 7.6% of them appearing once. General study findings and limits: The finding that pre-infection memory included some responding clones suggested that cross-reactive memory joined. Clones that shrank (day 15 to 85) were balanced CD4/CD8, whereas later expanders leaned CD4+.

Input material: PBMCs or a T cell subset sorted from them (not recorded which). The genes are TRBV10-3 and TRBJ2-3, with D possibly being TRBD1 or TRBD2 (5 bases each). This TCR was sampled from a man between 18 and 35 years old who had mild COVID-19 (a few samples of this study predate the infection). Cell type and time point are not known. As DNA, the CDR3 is TGTGCCATCAGTGACGGGGCTACAGATACGCAGTATTTT. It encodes CAISDGATDTQYF.